These 25 T cell receptor beta chains came from one sample sequenced in a study of T cell responses to AZD1222 COVID-19 vaccine. Measured with immunoSEQ multiplex PCR; TCRdb has only the in-frame clones, and not every one. Altogether approximately 120,000 clones are present, around 85% being singletons, with the ten largest covering 4.4%. The sequencing used peripheral blood, collected 28 days after the second AZD1222 dose. Receptor source: an adult who received the AZD1222 COVID-19 vaccine.

The rearrangement joins TRBV6-6 to TRBJ2-6; 7 nucleotides agree with TRBD1. The CDR3 is 17 residues long. The J segment lost 0 bases and the V segment lost 5 bases, leaving 7 bases of the junction unmatched. Germline CDR1 and CDR2: MNHNY and SVGAGI (reference sequence). CDR3: CASSPTTGNSGANVLTF. For the CDR3, the DNA is TGTGCCAGCAGTCCCACGACAGGGAACTCTGGGGCCAACGTCCTGACTTTC.

The V and J genes are TRBV10-3 and TRBJ2-7, with 15 nucleotides matching TRBD2. The CDR3 loop spans 17 amino acids. CDR1 is ENHRY and CDR2 is SYGVKD in the germline V gene. V lost 6 bases, J lost 4 bases, and 10 bases stayed unmatched. CDR3 in amino acids: CAIRSQGTSGGKYEQYF. The CDR3 DNA sequence: TGTGCCATCAGAAGCCAAGGGACTAGCGGGGGGAAATACGAGCAGTACTTC.

The chain has TRBV19 and TRBJ1-3; no reliable D call. The ends were cut back, 9 bases at V and 0 bases at J, with 15 bases in the middle. The CDR3 sequence is 15 residues long. Germline CDR1 reads LNHDA; CDR2 reads SQIVND (reference sequence). The CDR3 DNA reads as TGTGCCAGCCAAAGAAGAGAGAGCTCTGGAAACACCATATATTTT. Its protein is CASQRRESSGNTIYF.

The chain links TRBV6-1 to TRBJ1-4; D gene unclear. V lost 3 bases and J lost 0, with 11 bases in between. Per the germline V gene, CDR1 is MNHNS and CDR2 is SASEGT. The CDR3 is 16 amino acids. This CDR3 is CASSDRGTATNEKLFF. CDR3 sequence (DNA): TGTGCCAGCAGTGATCGAGGTACCGCAACTAATGAAAAACTGTTTTTT.

The V call is TRBV19, the J call TRBJ2-1; either TRBD1 or TRBD2 may fit D (5 bases each). Per germline, CDR1 LNHDA and CDR2 SQIVND (reference sequence). V was pared by 4 bases and J by 4 bases, with 17 bases between. The CDR3 runs to 16 residues. The CDR3 here is CASSTPKGGGYNEQFF. In DNA, the CDR3 is TGTGCCAGTAGTACCCCCAAGGGTGGGGGTTACAATGAGCAGTTCTTC.

The chain combines TRBV7-2 with TRBJ2-5, with unresolved D. V was shortened by 2 bases and J by 3 bases, with 10 bases between the two germline ends. The CDR3 runs 14 residues. Germline values: CDR1 SGHTA, CDR2 FQGNSA. The CDR3 is CASSLTGTEETQYF. The CDR3 nucleotides read TGTGCCAGCAGCTTAACCGGCACGGAAGAGACCCAGTACTTC.

The V gene is TRBV11-3, the J gene TRBJ2-3, with 9 bases identical to TRBD1. Trimming removed 5 bases from V and 3 bases from J; junction bases left unmatched: 15. The CDR3 consists of 18 residues. The germline V gene encodes CDR1 SGHNT and CDR2 YENEEA. The CDR3 DNA is TGTGCCAGCAGCCCCGGGACAGGGTCCCGGGTTGGGACAGATACGCAGTATTTT. Translation gives CASSPGTGSRVGTDTQYF.

The chain couples TRBV28 to TRBJ1-1; 8 bases map to TRBD1. The CDR3 runs to 13 residues. V lost 5 bases and J lost 5; bases outside the gene matches: 4. CDR1 is MDHEN, CDR2 SYDVKM, per germline. The CDR3 region is CASSTQGGTEAFF. The DNA of the CDR3 is TGTGCCAGCAGTACACAGGGGGGAACTGAAGCTTTCTTT. Variable domain in full (rest from reference TRBV28 and TRBJ1-1): DVKVTQSSRYLVKRTGEKVFLECVQDMDHENMFWYRQDPGLGLRLIYFSYDVKMKEKGDIPEGYSVSREKKERFSLILESASTNQTSMYLCASSTQGGTEAFFGQGTRLTVV.

The J gene is TRBJ1-1, the V gene TRBV5-5; D call uncertain. With 0 bases removed from V and 4 bases from J, the gap between germline ends came to 13 bases. In germline, CDR1 is SGHKS, CDR2 YYEKEE (reference sequence). This CDR3 is built from 15 residues. CDR3 DNA: TGTGCCAGCAGCTTGGAAAGGGTTACCGGCACTGAAGCTTTCTTT. The encoded protein is CASSLERVTGTEAFF.

J is TRBJ2-1 and V is TRBV18; D ambiguous. V lost 2 bases to trimming and J lost 5 bases, with 7 bases between them. CDR1 is KGHSH and CDR2 is LQKENI in the germline V gene. The CDR3 covers 13 residues. CDR3 in amino acids: CASSPSSNNEQFF. As DNA, the CDR3 is TGTGCCAGCTCACCATCGTCGAACAATGAGCAGTTCTTC.

This chain uses TRBV5-1 with TRBJ1-6; D may be TRBD1 (6 bases). The CDR3 covers 15 residues. The germline gives CDR1 SGHRS, CDR2 YFSETQ. Trimming removed 7 bases at V and 8 bases at J, with 19 bases between. CDR3 amino acids: CASRVGGASYSPLHF. The CDR3 region has the DNA TGCGCCAGCCGGGTGGGGGGGGCGAGTTATTCACCCCTCCACTTT. Full variable domain (missing parts from reference TRBV5-1 and TRBJ1-6): KAGVTQTPRYLIKTRGQQVTLSCSPISGHRSVSWYQQTPGQGLQFLFEYFSETQRNKGNFPGRFSGRQFSNSRSEMNVSTLELGDSALYLCASRVGGASYSPLHFGNGTRLTVT.

V and J are TRBV3-1 (or the pseudogene TRBV3-2) and TRBJ2-1; TRBD2 might be the D (7 bases). This CDR3 spans 14 amino acids. Trimming left V 4 bases short and J 2 bases short, with 9 bases between. CDR1 and CDR2 (germline): LGHDT, YNNKEL (reference sequence). The chain's CDR3 is CASSRGGPYNEQFF. The CDR3, as DNA: TGTGCCAGCAGCCGCGGGGGCCCCTACAATGAGCAGTTCTTC.

CDR3 DNA sequence: TGTGCCAGCTCCCTTTGGGACAGAGACTATGGCTACACCTTC. It encodes CASSLWDRDYGYTF. The rearrangement joins TRBV18 to TRBJ1-2; TRBD1 agrees at 7 bases. The CDR3 totals 14 residues. J was trimmed by 3 bases and V by 6 bases; bases with no gene match: 7. Germline CDR1 KGHSH, CDR2 LQKENI.

To note about this clone: The same CDR3 also results from other DNA sequences found in this sample. This rearrangement joins TRBV19 to TRBJ1-5; D not resolved. Germline CDR1 is LNHDA and CDR2 is SQIVND (reference sequence). CDR3 length: 13 residues. V lost 4 bases, J lost 4 bases, and 8 bases lay in between. CDR3: CASSSPQNQPQHF. The CDR3 DNA reads as TGTGCCAGTAGTAGCCCTCAGAATCAGCCCCAGCATTTT.

This clone was detected only a few times. V is TRBV27 and J is TRBJ2-6; a possible D gene is TRBD2 (5 bases). The ends were cut back, 7 bases at V and 0 bases at J, with 22 bases in the middle. Per the germline V gene, CDR1 is MNHEY and CDR2 is SMNVEV (reference sequence). There are 19 residues in the CDR3. The CDR3 coding sequence is TGTGCCAGCACCCCTCGGACTTTCTGGAGCCCCTCTGGGGCCAACGTCCTGACTTTC. Its protein is CASTPRTFWSPSGANVLTF. Using reference TRBV27 and TRBJ2-6 for the parts outside the CDR3, the full variable domain is EAQVTQNPRYLITVTGKKLTVTCSQNMNHEYMSWYRQDPGLGLRQIYYSMNVEVTDKGDVPEGYKVSRKEKRNFPLILESPSPNQTSLYFCASTPRTFWSPSGANVLTFGAGSRLTVL.

This sequence joins TRBV9 and TRBJ1-2; D perhaps matches TRBD1 (5 bases). V dropped 2 bases and J dropped 4 bases, with 21 bases sitting between them. This CDR3 region has 17 residues. Germline lookup yields CDR1 SGDLS and CDR2 YYNGEE. The chain's CDR3 is CASSVIPGGDGTYGYTF. The CDR3 nucleotides read TGTGCCAGCAGCGTCATACCCGGGGGGGACGGGACCTATGGCTACACCTTC. Full variable domain (outside the CDR3, taken from reference TRBV9 and TRBJ1-2): DSGVTQTPKHLITATGQRVTLRCSPRSGDLSVYWYQQSLDQGLQFLIQYYNGEERAKGNILERFSAQQFPDLHSELNLSSLELGDSALYFCASSVIPGGDGTYGYTFGSGTRLTVV.

The V call is TRBV6-1, the J call TRBJ1-1; D unresolved. Germline V gene data show CDR1 as MNHNS and CDR2 as SASEGT. V lost 1 base and J lost 5, with 5 bases in between. The CDR3 covers 12 residues. The CDR3 here is CASSEGMTEAFF. CDR3 bases: TGTGCCAGCAGTGAAGGAATGACTGAAGCTTTCTTT.

This clone was seen only a few times. The J gene is TRBJ1-2, the V gene TRBV29-1; 8 nucleotides line up with TRBD1. This CDR3 comprises 16 residues. V shed 3 bases, J shed 2 bases, and the junction held 11 bases outside the gene matches. CDR1 and CDR2 from the germline V gene are SQVTM and ANQGSEA. Here the CDR3 DNA reads TGCAGCGTTGATCCCGCCCGGGACAGGATAAACTATGGCTACACCTTC. Translated: CSVDPARDRINYGYTF. The entire variable domain, with the rest obtained from reference TRBV29-1 and TRBJ1-2, is as follows: SAVISQKPSRDICQRGTSLTIQCQVDSQVTMMFWYRQQPGQSLTLIATANQGSEATYESGFVIDKFPISRPNLTFSTLTVSNMSPEDSSIYLCSVDPARDRINYGYTFGSGTRLTVV.

V is TRBV28 and J is TRBJ2-7; a possible D gene is TRBD1 (6 bases). The CDR3 is 14 amino acids. The V gene's germline CDR1 is MDHEN and CDR2 SYDVKM. The ends were cut back, 2 bases at V and 2 bases at J, with 10 bases in the middle. In DNA form, the CDR3 reads TGTGCCAGCAGTTTAGATAGGGGGACCTACGAGCAGTACTTC. Its translation is CASSLDRGTYEQYF.

This CDR3 reads CASSPQGPYNEQFF. The CDR3 DNA reads as TGTGCCAGCTCACCCCAAGGTCCCTACAATGAGCAGTTCTTC. The chain combines TRBV18 with TRBJ2-1, with D unclear. The V gene lost 3 bases and the J gene lost 2 bases, with 8 bases spanning the gap. In germline, CDR1 is KGHSH, CDR2 LQKENI. The CDR3 totals 14 residues.

This clone was counted only a few times. The chain carries TRBV5-8 and TRBJ1-3; 9 nucleotides line up with TRBD1. CDR3 length: 14 residues. V shed 7 bases, J shed 1 base, and the junction held 3 bases outside the gene matches. Germline loops: CDR1 SGHTS, CDR2 YDEGEE. The CDR3 sequence is CASRDRASGNTIYF. DNA for the CDR3: TGTGCCAGCCGGGACAGGGCTTCTGGAAACACCATATATTTT.

This CDR3 reads CASSLEGLGSYEQYF. For the CDR3, the DNA is TGTGCCAGCAGCTTAGAGGGACTAGGCTCCTACGAGCAGTACTTC. The chain uses TRBV7-9 and TRBJ2-7; 8 nucleotides match TRBD2. V trimming: 1 base; J trimming: 0 bases; junction bases outside the gene matches: 2. This CDR3 has 15 residues. Germline CDR1 reads SEHNR; CDR2 reads FQNEAQ (reference sequence).

This CDR3 is CASSEGGVMGQGFQPQHF. CDR3 coding DNA: TGTGCCAGCAGTGAAGGGGGTGTTATGGGACAGGGTTTTCAGCCCCAGCATTTT. The chain recombines TRBV6-1 with TRBJ1-5, with 9 bases fitting TRBD1. V was pared by 1 base and J by 6 bases, with 13 bases of the junction left unmatched. Germline CDR1 is MNHNS and CDR2 is SASEGT. The CDR3 covers 18 residues.

V is TRBV5-1 and J is TRBJ2-3; 10 nucleotides agree with TRBD2. The germline CDR1 and CDR2 sequences are SGHRS and YFSETQ. Trimming at V came to 2 bases and at J to 3 bases, leaving 3 bases not matched to a gene. The length of the CDR3 is 15 residues. The CDR3 sequence is CASSFGTSATDTQYF. The CDR3 DNA is TGCGCCAGCAGCTTCGGGACTAGCGCAACAGATACGCAGTATTTT. The full variable domain, rest sourced from reference TRBV5-1 and TRBJ2-3, is KAGVTQTPRYLIKTRGQQVTLSCSPISGHRSVSWYQQTPGQGLQFLFEYFSETQRNKGNFPGRFSGRQFSNSRSEMNVSTLELGDSALYLCASSFGTSATDTQYFGPGTRLTVL.

The chain carries TRBV7-8 and TRBJ1-2, with D unresolved. V was clipped by 5 bases and J by 1 base, with 11 bases between them. The CDR3 sequence is 14 residues long. Germline V gives CDR1 SGHVS, CDR2 FQNEAQ. CDR3 loop: CASSLGPDNYGYTF. The CDR3 DNA follows: TGTGCCAGCAGCCTAGGGCCTGATAACTATGGCTACACCTTC.